The 16 T cell receptor beta chains listed next were all sequenced from one sample in a study of blood T cell repertoires in COVID-19. Generated by immunoSEQ multiplex PCR, the TCRdb table keeps only in-frame clones and is missing some. Seen here are roughly 380,000 clones, over 65% observed once, and the top ten hold 0.85% to 1.3%. Material for sequencing was peripheral blood. These receptors all stem from a human donor with acute or convalescent COVID-19. The donor label of this sample is uncertain.

The chain joins TRBV15 to TRBJ1-4; 7 bases are shared with TRBD1. The CDR3 has 16 residues. Germline CDR1 reads LNHNV; CDR2 reads YYDKDF (reference sequence). Trimming took 3 bases from V and 5 from J; bases not matched to a gene: 9. The CDR3 nucleotides are TGTGCCACCAGCAGGTCCCCGACAGGGAGGAATGAAAAACTGTTTTTT. It yields the protein CATSRSPTGRNEKLFF.

The chain couples TRBV9 to TRBJ2-1; no clear D gene. The germline gives CDR1 SGDLS, CDR2 YYNGEE. V lost 0 bases to trimming and J lost 0 bases, with 7 bases between them. CDR3 length: 15 amino acids. Here the CDR3 reads CASSVGPISYNEQFF. In nucleotides, the CDR3 is TGTGCCAGCAGCGTAGGGCCCATCTCCTACAATGAGCAGTTCTTC.

The CDR3 sequence: CASSLGSGTGLYEQYF. CDR3 nucleotide sequence: TGTGCCAGCTCACTAGGCTCCGGGACAGGGCTTTACGAGCAGTACTTC. This chain connects TRBV18 to TRBJ2-7; TRBD1 matches at 9 bases. The CDR3 runs 16 residues. Trimming at V came to 4 bases and at J to 4 bases, leaving 11 bases not matched to a gene. Germline CDR1 is KGHSH and CDR2 is LQKENI.

To note about this clone: Sequence at one end of the junction differs from germline and may be a read error. The V call is TRBV3-1 (or the pseudogene TRBV3-2), the J call TRBJ2-6, with D perhaps matching TRBD1 (5 bases). The CDR3 is made up of 13 amino acids. Per germline, CDR1 LGHDT and CDR2 YNNKEL (reference sequence). CDR3 residues: CASSRSGANVPTF. In nucleotides, the CDR3 is TGTGCCAGCAGTCGATCTGGGGCCAACGTCCCGACTTTC.

This clone came up once. The chain carries TRBV5-4 and TRBJ1-3; D might be TRBD1 (5 bases). The CDR3 runs 16 residues. The V end was cut by 0 bases, the J end by 0 bases, with 10 bases between. Germline CDR1 is SGHNT and CDR2 is YYREEE (reference sequence). In nucleotides, the CDR3 is TGTGCCAGCAGCTTGGGCCAGGGATTCTCTGGAAACACCATATATTTT. It yields the protein CASSLGQGFSGNTIYF.

The chain has TRBV5-4 and TRBJ2-7; 7 bases are a match to TRBD1. CDR3 length equals 15 residues. V lost 3 bases and J lost 5; bases outside the gene matches: 11. Germline V gene lookup returns CDR1 SGHNT and CDR2 YYREEE (reference sequence). The CDR3 region is CASSSDRTYRDEQYF. In nucleotides, the CDR3 is TGTGCCAGCAGCTCGGACAGGACGTACAGGGACGAGCAGTACTTC.

The V and J genes are TRBV6-6 and TRBJ1-2; 11 bases map to TRBD1. CDR1 is MNHNY, CDR2 SVGAGI, per germline (reference sequence). This CDR3 spans 16 amino acids. V gave up 6 bases and J gave up 5 bases; unmatched junction bases: 11. The CDR3 protein is CASRGTGDRGRYGYTF. CDR3 nucleotides: TGTGCCAGCAGGGGGACCGGGGACAGGGGGAGGTATGGCTACACCTTC.

This clone came up once. The chain uses TRBV5-1 and TRBJ2-3, with 7 bases lining up with TRBD1. Germline V gives CDR1 SGHRS, CDR2 YFSETQ. Trimming took 4 bases from V and 2 from J; bases not matched to a gene: 10. The CDR3 has 16 residues. CDR3 sequence (DNA): TGCGCCAGCAGCCTTTCGCGACAGGGATACACAGATACGCAGTATTTT. Amino acid sequence: CASSLSRQGYTDTQYF.

The chain combines TRBV2 with TRBJ1-1, with D perhaps matching TRBD1 (5 bases). The V and J ends lost 7 bases and 0 bases respectively, with 9 bases between them. The germline V gene has CDR1 SNHLY and CDR2 FYNNEI. The CDR3 has 13 residues. The CDR3 here is CASTRQMNTEAFF. CDR3 coding DNA: TGTGCCAGCACCCGACAGATGAACACTGAAGCTTTCTTT.

The chain links TRBV19 to TRBJ2-7; TRBD2 aligns across 10 bases. Germline V gene lookup returns CDR1 LNHDA and CDR2 SQIVND (reference sequence). The CDR3 totals 17 residues. The V and J ends lost 3 bases and 5 bases, in that order; junction bases with no gene match: 13. The CDR3 loop is CASSIKGLAKRGDEQYF. CDR3 nucleotides: TGTGCCAGTAGTATTAAGGGACTAGCGAAGAGAGGAGACGAGCAGTACTTC.

The rearrangement uses TRBV2 and TRBJ2-1; D ambiguous. Germline CDR1 is SNHLY and CDR2 is FYNNEI. V lost 8 bases and J lost 6, with 14 bases in between. This CDR3 spans 13 amino acids. The CDR3 nucleotides read TGTGCCAGCGCCCGGTTTGGGCGCAATGAGCAGTTCTTC. This gives the protein CASARFGRNEQFF.

The CDR3 bases are TGTGCCAGCAGTGACAGGGGCCTGGGAAGCAATCAGCCCCAGCATTTT. Protein product: CASSDRGLGSNQPQHF. The V and J genes are TRBV6-4 and TRBJ1-5; a possible D gene is TRBD1 (5 bases). The germline gives CDR1 MRHNA, CDR2 SNTAGT. Deletions cut 2 bases from V and 1 base from J, with 12 bases between. The CDR3 loop spans 16 amino acids.

V gene TRBV5-1 combines with J gene TRBJ1-4; 8 bases are shared with TRBD1. CDR3 length: 14 amino acids. In germline, CDR1 is SGHRS, CDR2 YFSETQ. V was pared by 3 bases and J by 10 bases, with 8 bases of the junction left unmatched. CDR3 region: CASSSDRELGKLFF. In DNA form, the CDR3 reads TGCGCCAGCAGCTCGGACAGGGAGTTAGGAAAACTGTTTTTT.

This clone was observed a single time. V usage is TRBV2 and J usage is TRBJ2-5; D perhaps matches TRBD2 (5 bases). CDR1 is SNHLY and CDR2 is FYNNEI in the germline V gene. V was cut by 5 bases and J by 4 bases, with 14 bases left in between. This CDR3 has 14 amino acids. CDR3 DNA: TGTGCCAGCAGTCCCTGGGAGACTCTAGAGACCCAGTACTTC. It translates to CASSPWETLETQYF. Full variable domain (outside the CDR3, taken from reference TRBV2 and TRBJ2-5): EPEVTQTPSHQVTQMGQEVILRCVPISNHLYFYWYRQILGQKVEFLVSFYNNEISEKSEIFDDQFSVERPDGSNFTLKIRSTKLEDSAMYFCASSPWETLETQYFGPGTRLLVL.

The chain links TRBV5-1 to TRBJ1-4; 7 bases line up with TRBD1. Germline CDR1 and CDR2: SGHRS and YFSETQ. The ends lost 3 bases at V and 7 bases at J; junction bases unmatched: 9. The CDR3 is made up of 15 amino acids. The chain's CDR3 is CASSSSTGWSEKLFF. CDR3 bases: TGCGCCAGCAGCTCCTCGACAGGGTGGAGTGAAAAACTGTTTTTT.

The chain combines TRBV12-3 or TRBV12-4 with TRBJ1-5, with unresolved D. The CDR3 extends over 10 amino acids. V lost 7 bases and J 6 bases, leaving 4 bases between the germline ends. The CDR3 nucleotides read TGTGCCAGCACTCGTCAGCCCCAGCATTTT. Protein product: CASTRQPQHF.